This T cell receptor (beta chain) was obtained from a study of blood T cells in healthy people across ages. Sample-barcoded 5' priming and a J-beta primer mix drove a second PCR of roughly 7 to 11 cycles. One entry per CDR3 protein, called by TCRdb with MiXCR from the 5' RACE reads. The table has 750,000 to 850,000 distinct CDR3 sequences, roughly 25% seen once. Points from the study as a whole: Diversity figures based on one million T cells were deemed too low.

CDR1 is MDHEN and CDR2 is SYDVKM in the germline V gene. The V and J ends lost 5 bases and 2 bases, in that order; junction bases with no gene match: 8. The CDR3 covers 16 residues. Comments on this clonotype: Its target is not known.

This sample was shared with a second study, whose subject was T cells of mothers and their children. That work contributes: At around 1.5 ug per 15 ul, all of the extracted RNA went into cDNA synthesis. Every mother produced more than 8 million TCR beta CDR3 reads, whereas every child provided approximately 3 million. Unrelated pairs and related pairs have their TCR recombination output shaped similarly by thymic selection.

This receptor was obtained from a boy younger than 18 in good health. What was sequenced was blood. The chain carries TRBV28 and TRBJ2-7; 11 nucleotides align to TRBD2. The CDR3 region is CASSPPGLADAYEQYF. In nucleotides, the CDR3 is TGTGCCAGCAGTCCTCCGGGACTAGCGGATGCCTACGAGCAGTACTTC.